A selection of T cell receptor beta chains follows, all from one sample in a study of T-cell reconstitution after alpha-beta-depleted transplantation in children. TCRdb re-called the PCR reads through MiXCR, storing one row per CDR3 protein. Of about 500,000 distinct CDR3 sequences listed, approximately 29% were seen once; the top ten hold 2% to 3%. Material: PBMCs from the stem cell graft donor, obtained from the stem cell graft. All receptors come from a human donor who donated a stem cell graft to a child with aplastic anemia. The CDR3 runs from the conserved cysteine through the conserved F or W. The order of the fields is clone size, J gene, D gene, V gene, CDR3 DNA, CDR3 protein. D genes are given only for firm matches. Clone size, where shown, is once, few, many, or a class for clones that have expanded.

few TRBJ2-1 TRBD2 TRBV5-4 TGTGCCAGCAGCTTGGGATGGGCGGGAGGCTACAATGAGCAGTTCTTC CASSLGWAGGYNEQFF
- TRBJ2-5 - TRBV28 TGTGCCAGCAGTTTCTCTTGGGGACTGGATGTTCAAGAGACCCAGTACTTC CASSFSWGLDVQETQYF
- TRBJ1-2 - TRBV5-5 TGTGCCAGCAGCCAGCAGCAGGAGGGGTACTATGGCTACACCTTC CASSQQQEGYYGYTF
- TRBJ2-2 - TRBV12-3/TRBV12-4 TGTGCCAGCAGTTCCTCTTCAGAGAACGGGGAGCTGTTTTTT CASSSSSENGELFF
few TRBJ1-5 - TRBV19 TGTGCCAGTAGTTTGGGGCTGGTCCTGAATCAGCCCCAGCATTTT CASSLGLVLNQPQHF
- TRBJ2-3 - TRBV9 TGTGCCAGCAGCGTAGAAATAGCGGTAGAAGATACGCAGTATTTT CASSVEIAVEDTQYF
- TRBJ1-2 - TRBV5-4 TGTGCCAGCAGTTTTGGGGCAGGAGGATATGGCTACACCTTC CASSFGAGGYGYTF
few TRBJ2-7 - TRBV5-1 TGCGCCAGCAGCTCCTTGACTCAATACGAGCAGTACTTC CASSSLTQYEQYF
- TRBJ1-1 TRBD1 TRBV29-1 TGCAGCGTTGGACAGGGTCCCCGAATGAACACTGAAGCTTTCTTT CSVGQGPRMNTEAFF
- TRBJ1-5 - TRBV7-6 TGTGCCAGCAGCTTCTCGGGGGTTCCATCGCCCCAGCATTTT CASSFSGVPSPQHF
few TRBJ2-1 TRBD2 TRBV4-3 TGCGCCAGCAGCCAAGATCGGAATAGCGGGATACGGGGTGAGCAGTTCTTC CASSQDRNSGIRGEQFF
- TRBJ1-1 - TRBV6-2/TRBV6-3 TGTGCCAGCAGTTACAGCTTAAGGGCCACTGAAGCTTTCTTT CASSYSLRATEAFF
- TRBJ2-5 - TRBV9 TGTGCCAGCAGCGTAGAAGGCACAATCCCTGGAGGAGAGACCCAGTACTTC CASSVEGTIPGGETQYF
few TRBJ2-1 TRBD2 TRBV20-1 TGCAGTGCTAGAGATTTTACTAGCGGAAACTACAATGAGCAGTTCTTC CSARDFTSGNYNEQFF
many TRBJ2-3 - TRBV20-1 TGCAGTGCTCCGCATCGATGGGGGACAGATACGCAGTATTTT CSAPHRWGTDTQYF
- TRBJ2-2 - TRBV5-5 TGTGCCAGCAGCTTGAAGATCCAGGGAACTAACACCGGGGAGCTGTTTTTT CASSLKIQGTNTGELFF
few TRBJ2-7 - TRBV4-2 TGTGCCAGCAGCCAAGAGACAGTCGCATACGAGCAGTACTTC CASSQETVAYEQYF
- TRBJ2-5 - TRBV14 TGTGCCAGCAGCCAAGAGCCCTTTGAAGAGACCCAGTACTTC CASSQEPFEETQYF
many TRBJ1-1 - TRBV5-1 TGCGCCAGCAGCTTAGGTTCGAACACTGAAGCTTTCTTT CASSLGSNTEAFF
- TRBJ1-1 - TRBV18 TGTGCCAGCTCACCGGACCCATATACGCGCCCCACTGAAGCTTTCTTT CASSPDPYTRPTEAFF
few TRBJ2-7 - TRBV7-2 TGTGCCAGCAGCTTAAGGGGCAGGCAGTCCTACGAGCAGTACTTC CASSLRGRQSYEQYF
- TRBJ2-2 - TRBV10-3 TGTGCCATCAGTGGTGGACCCGGGGAGCTGTTTTTT CAISGGPGELFF
- TRBJ2-1 TRBD2 TRBV7-3 TGTGCCAGCAGCCGGGGTAGCGGGAGGGCCGCTGAGCAGTTCTTC CASSRGSGRAAEQFF
- TRBJ1-3 - TRBV6-1 TGTGCCAGCAGGGCCGGGACAACCTCTGGAAACACCATATATTTT CASRAGTTSGNTIYF
- TRBJ2-1 TRBD2 TRBV6-2/TRBV6-3 TGTGCCAGCAGCCCCTACCGACTAGCGGGAGGAAGCTACAATGAGCAGTTCTTC CASSPYRLAGGSYNEQFF
- TRBJ1-2 - TRBV18 TGTGCCAGCACAACCGGAGAAGACTATGGCTACACCTTC CASTTGEDYGYTF
- TRBJ1-4 - TRBV20-1 TGCAGTGCTAGAGAGCAGGGCGAAAAACTGTTTTTT CSAREQGEKLFF
- TRBJ2-1 TRBD2 TRBV6-2/TRBV6-3 TGTGCCAGCAGTTATAGCGGGACATTTCTGTACAATGAGCAGTTCTTC CASSYSGTFLYNEQFF
few TRBJ2-2 TRBD2 TRBV5-4 TGTGCCAGCAGCCAGGGAGGGCCCGGGGAGCTGTTTTTT CASSQGGPGELFF
few TRBJ1-4 - TRBV16 TGTGCCAGCAGCCAATTGACCTTAATGAATGAAAAACTGTTTTTT CASSQLTLMNEKLFF
few TRBJ2-3 - TRBV20-1 TGCAGTGCTACCCCGCCCGATGAGGGCACAGATACGCAGTATTTT CSATPPDEGTDTQYF
- TRBJ1-2 - TRBV7-9 TGTGCCAGCAGCTTCAGCCGGATCTATGGCTACACCTTC CASSFSRIYGYTF
few TRBJ1-1 - TRBV29-1 TGCAGCGTTGAAGGAGACTTTGAAGCTTTCTTT CSVEGDFEAFF
few TRBJ2-5 - TRBV4-1 TGCGCCAGCAGCCAAGTTGGGGGGACAGACCAAGAGACCCAGTACTTC CASSQVGGTDQETQYF
few TRBJ2-1 - TRBV5-6 TGTGCCAGCAGCTTGTTCAGGGCTGGGCACAATGAGCAGTTCTTC CASSLFRAGHNEQFF
- TRBJ2-7 - TRBV28 TGTGCCAGCAGTTTATTGCAAGTCTCCTACGAGCAGTACTTC CASSLLQVSYEQYF
- TRBJ2-5 TRBD1 TRBV20-1 TGCAGTGCAAGCATGGACAGGGCAAATCAAGAGACCCAGTACTTC CSASMDRANQETQYF
- TRBJ2-5 - TRBV14 TGTGCCAGCAGCCAACTTAGCATGGGTCAAGAGACCCAGTACTTC CASSQLSMGQETQYF
- TRBJ2-1 TRBD2 TRBV12-3/TRBV12-4 TGTGCCAGCAGTTTTACGGGAGGAACCAACAATGAGCAGTTCTTC CASSFTGGTNNEQFF
- TRBJ2-1 TRBD2 TRBV29-1 TGCAGCGTTCGGACTAGCGGACACAATGAGCAGTTCTTC CSVRTSGHNEQFF
few TRBJ2-6 - TRBV9 TGTGCCAGCAGCGTAGAAGGGCTTGGGGCCAACGTCCTGACTTTC CASSVEGLGANVLTF
few TRBJ1-4 TRBD1 TRBV5-1 TGCGCCAGCAGCTGGGACAGCCCGACCCGAAAACTGTTTTTT CASSWDSPTRKLFF
- TRBJ1-3 - TRBV21-1 TGTGCCAGCACCCTCCGACGGGGACCTCGCTCTGGAAACACCATATATTTT CASTLRRGPRSGNTIYF
- TRBJ2-5 TRBD2 TRBV7-3 TGTGCCAGCAGCTTAACGGGGAGGGCAGCCCAAGAGACCCAGTACTTC CASSLTGRAAQETQYF
few TRBJ2-7 - TRBV3-1 TGTGCCAGCAGCACAAGAGCCTACGAGCAGTACTTC CASSTRAYEQYF
few TRBJ2-1 - TRBV6-1 TGTGCCAGCAGTGAGGGGGCGTTCGGCGATGAGCAGTTCTTC CASSEGAFGDEQFF
- TRBJ1-2 TRBD1 TRBV5-1 TGCGCCAGCAGCTTGGGCCTAGGGACAGCCTATGGCTACACCTTC CASSLGLGTAYGYTF
few TRBJ2-4 - TRBV7-2 TGTGCCAGCAGCTTAGCGACGGGACGGGTTGGGGACATTCAGTACTTC CASSLATGRVGDIQYF
- TRBJ1-4 - TRBV12-3/TRBV12-4 TGTGCCAGCAGTGGGCAGGGGAGAAGGGGCGAAAAACTGTTTTTT CASSGQGRRGEKLFF
- TRBJ1-2 TRBD1 TRBV18 TGTGCCAGCTCACCACCGGGCGGAACTACAGGGGCTGGCTACACCTTC CASSPPGGTTGAGYTF
- TRBJ2-5 - TRBV29-1 TGCAGCGTTGATGGTCTCGAGACCCAGTACTTC CSVDGLETQYF
- TRBJ1-6 - TRBV20-1 TGCAGTGCTAGGGACTGGGATCGAACCCTCCACTTT CSARDWDRTLHF
few TRBJ2-3 - TRBV6-5 TGTGCCAGCAGTTACTCCGGGGGGCTGTACACAGATACGCAGTATTTT CASSYSGGLYTDTQYF
- TRBJ2-1 TRBD2 TRBV10-3 TGTGCCATCAGTGGGGGACTAGTGAATGAGCAGTTCTTC CAISGGLVNEQFF